This entry lists 21 T cell receptor beta chains sequenced from one sample in a study of T cells in Graves' hyperthyroidism and ophthalmopathy. Using RNA transcripts as the source, TCR beta CDR3 regions were amplified. HTBI primers were employed in a first-round RT-PCR of the TCR CDR3. TCRdb processed the multiplex PCR reads anew with MiXCR; each CDR3 protein has one entry. The data contain roughly 500,000 distinct CDR3 sequences, approximately 25% of them singletons. The source material was blood. These receptors were taken from a woman aged 25 to 39 with Graves' ophthalmopathy.

At least ten counts were recorded for this clonotype. V usage is TRBV19 and J usage is TRBJ1-3, with D unclear. The CDR3 covers 15 residues. Germline V gene sequence: CDR1 LNHDA, CDR2 SQIVND (reference sequence). Trimming cost V 3 bases and J 1 base, with 10 bases left between them. CDR3 residues: CASSMFGESGNTIYF. Here the CDR3 DNA reads TGTGCCAGTAGTATGTTCGGGGAGTCTGGAAACACCATATATTTT.

This clonotype showed up many times. This chain links TRBV6-4 with TRBJ2-7; 8 nucleotides align to TRBD1. Germline V gene lookup returns CDR1 MRHNA and CDR2 SNTAGT. V lost 6 bases, J lost 2 bases, and 18 bases stayed unmatched. This CDR3 is built from 18 residues. CDR3 amino acids: CASRPWDRPGRHPYEQYF. CDR3 nucleotide sequence: TGTGCCAGCAGGCCATGGGACAGGCCGGGACGCCACCCCTACGAGCAGTACTTC.

This clonotype has ten or more counts. This chain connects TRBV12-3 or TRBV12-4 to TRBJ2-5; D is uncertain. V was pared by 6 bases and J by 5 bases, with 13 bases between. The CDR3 consists of 13 residues. The CDR3 DNA is TGTGCCAGCAGCCCTGCCAGCACGGAGACCCAGTACTTC. It translates to CASSPASTETQYF.

This chain uses TRBV5-4 with TRBJ2-2; TRBD2 aligns across 12 bases. The CDR3 spans 17 residues. J gave up 1 base and V 2 bases, and 3 bases lay outside the gene matches. Germline assignment: CDR1 SGHNT and CDR2 YYREEE (reference sequence). The CDR3 spells CASSLLAGGLNTGELFF. The CDR3 nucleotides are TGTGCCAGCAGCTTACTAGCGGGGGGACTGAACACCGGGGAGCTGTTTTTT.

At least ten counts were recorded for this clonotype. This chain joins TRBV28 and TRBJ2-5, with TRBD1 matching over 7 bases. The CDR3 consists of 16 residues. The V gene end was trimmed by 4 bases and the J gene end by 1 base; junction bases not matched to a gene: 9. The germline CDR1 and CDR2 sequences are MDHEN and SYDVKM. The CDR3 DNA reads as TGTGCCAGCAGTTCGCCGGGACAGAATTCCCAAGAGACCCAGTACTTC. It specifies CASSSPGQNSQETQYF.

This clonotype was counted a few times. A much larger clone differs by one base, so this may be a read error. CDR3 in amino acids: CASSSSGIQETQYF. CDR3 bases: TGTGCCAGCAGCTCCTCGGGGATCCAAGAGACCCAGTACTTC. The chain uses TRBV11-2 and TRBJ2-5; tentatively, D is TRBD2 (5 bases). Germline CDR1 reads SGHAT; CDR2 reads FQNNGV. The CDR3 sequence is 14 residues long. The V and J ends lost 4 bases and 1 base respectively, with 10 bases between them.

This clonotype was counted only a few times. V and J are TRBV14 and TRBJ2-6, with D unresolved. V shed 0 bases and J shed 5 bases, with 11 bases lying between them. This CDR3 comprises 16 residues. CDR1 is SGHDN and CDR2 is FVKESK in the germline V gene. CDR3 protein: CASSQDWGSWANVLTF. The DNA of the CDR3 is TGTGCCAGCAGCCAAGATTGGGGTTCGTGGGCCAACGTCCTGACTTTC.

At least ten counts were recorded for this clonotype. The chain uses TRBV29-1 and TRBJ1-1; 7 nucleotides align to TRBD1. The germline V gene has CDR1 SQVTM and CDR2 ANQGSEA. The CDR3 is made up of 12 amino acids. V shed 7 bases and J 6 bases; nucleotides not matched to a gene: 8. As DNA, the CDR3 is TGCAGCGCAATAAGGACAGGCTCTGAAGCTTTCTTT. Translation: CSAIRTGSEAFF.

This clonotype occurred many times. This chain joins TRBV27 and TRBJ2-7, with D possibly TRBD1 on 5 matching bases. CDR1 and CDR2 (germline): MNHEY, SMNVEV (reference sequence). Trimming cost V 3 bases and J 3 bases, with 12 bases left between them. This CDR3 is built from 14 residues. The CDR3: CASSFTGADYEQYF. In DNA, the CDR3 is TGTGCCAGCAGTTTCACTGGGGCGGACTACGAGCAGTACTTC.

This clonotype was observed at least ten times. The chain uses TRBV29-1 and TRBJ2-7, with TRBD2 identical over 13 bases. The CDR3 is 16 residues long. Germline V gene data show CDR1 as SQVTM and CDR2 as ANQGSEA. The junction had 14 bases not matched to a gene; V was cut back by 7 bases and J by 5 bases. Written as DNA, the CDR3 is TGCAGCGCCCGGACTAGCGGGGGCCCTCGCCCCCACGAGCAGTACTTC. Translated, it gives CSARTSGGPRPHEQYF.

In this sample, this clonotype turned up a few times. This sequence joins TRBV6-1 and TRBJ2-7; 7 nucleotides align to TRBD1. This CDR3 contains 14 residues. From germline, CDR1 is MNHNS and CDR2 SASEGT. V shed 5 bases and J 3 bases; nucleotides not matched to a gene: 7. CDR3 in DNA: TGTGCCAGCAGTCCGGACAGGTGGAACTACGAGCAGTACTTC. Its translation is CASSPDRWNYEQYF.

This clonotype occurred many times. The rearrangement links TRBV6-1 to TRBJ2-5; possibly TRBD1 or TRBD2 for D (6 bases each). Trimming pared 6 bases from V and 1 base from J, leaving 15 bases between. CDR1 MNHNS and CDR2 SASEGT come from the germline V gene. This CDR3 is 15 amino acids long. CDR3 residues: CASSGGGASQETQYF. The CDR3 DNA follows: TGTGCCAGCAGCGGGGGCGGGGCGAGCCAAGAGACCCAGTACTTC.

This clonotype was seen ten or more times. The CDR3 coding sequence is TGCGCCAGCAGCGGGGGGAGTGAGACCCAGTACTTC. Amino acids: CASSGGSETQYF. The genes are TRBV5-1 and TRBJ2-5, with TRBD2 as a possible D gene (6 bases). The CDR3 totals 12 residues. The ends were cut back, 4 bases at V and 5 bases at J, with 9 bases in the middle. Germline V lookup: CDR1 SGHRS, CDR2 YFSETQ.

This clonotype showed up many times. The chain recombines TRBV10-3 with TRBJ2-7, with 9 bases aligning to TRBD1. V lost 11 bases to trimming and J lost 0 bases; unmatched junction nucleotides: 5. Germline V gene sequence: CDR1 ENHRY, CDR2 SYGVKD. There are 13 residues in the CDR3. CDR3 bases: TGTGCCGCCGAGGGACAGGGCTCCTACGAGCAGTACTTC. It specifies CAAEGQGSYEQYF.

This clonotype was seen many times. The J gene is TRBJ1-1, the V gene TRBV2; 7 positions match TRBD1. Germline V gene lookup returns CDR1 SNHLY and CDR2 FYNNEI. V lost 11 bases and J lost 1; bases outside the gene matches: 7. The CDR3 spans 13 residues. In DNA form, the CDR3 reads TGTGCCGGAAAAGGGGGCTCGAACACTGAAGCTTTCTTT. It encodes CAGKGGSNTEAFF. The whole variable domain, filled in from reference TRBV2 and TRBJ1-1, reads EPEVTQTPSHQVTQMGQEVILRCVPISNHLYFYWYRQILGQKVEFLVSFYNNEISEKSEIFDDQFSVERPDGSNFTLKIRSTKLEDSAMYFCAGKGGSNTEAFFGQGTRLTVV.

The sample holds many counts of this clonotype. The rearrangement links TRBV12-3 or TRBV12-4 to TRBJ2-1, with unresolved D. The CDR3 consists of 16 residues. V lost 6 bases and J lost 5, with 20 bases in between. The CDR3 nucleotides are TGTGCCAGCAGCTCAACCCAGTCGATCGAACACAATGAGCAGTTCTTC. This codes for CASSSTQSIEHNEQFF.

This clonotype was seen repeatedly, ten times or more. The chain links TRBV29-1 to TRBJ1-2; D is unresolved. Germline assignment: CDR1 SQVTM and CDR2 ANQGSEA. V lost 0 bases, J lost 2 bases, and 10 bases lay in between. The CDR3 runs to 14 residues. The CDR3 DNA reads as TGCAGCGTTGAAGATCAAACGGAAAACTATGGCTACACCTTC. Translating gives CSVEDQTENYGYTF. Drawing the rest from reference TRBV29-1 and TRBJ1-2, the complete variable domain is SAVISQKPSRDICQRGTSLTIQCQVDSQVTMMFWYRQQPGQSLTLIATANQGSEATYESGFVIDKFPISRPNLTFSTLTVSNMSPEDSSIYLCSVEDQTENYGYTFGSGTRLTVV.

The sample holds a few counts of this clonotype. The V call is TRBV6-1, the J call TRBJ2-5; the D gene is possibly TRBD1 (7 bases). The germline gives CDR1 MNHNS, CDR2 SASEGT. This CDR3 has 15 amino acids. V lost 6 bases and J 4 bases, leaving 18 bases between the germline ends. The CDR3 sequence is CASSQGGAGSETQYF. The CDR3 DNA follows: TGTGCCAGCAGCCAAGGGGGCGCGGGGTCAGAGACCCAGTACTTC.

This clonotype was observed at least ten times. The gene calls are TRBV6-5 and TRBJ1-2, with D tentatively TRBD1 (5 bases). The CDR3 extends over 13 amino acids. Germline CDR1 and CDR2: MNHEY and SVGAGI. V lost 2 bases and J lost 6, with 10 bases in between. The CDR3 region has the DNA TGTGCCAGCAGTTACGCCAGGGATCATGGCTACACCTTC. This encodes CASSYARDHGYTF.

This clonotype was seen only once. The V gene is TRBV6-5, the J gene TRBJ2-7; D remains unclear. The ends were cut back, 1 base at V and 6 bases at J, with 16 bases in the middle. This CDR3 comprises 15 residues. Per germline, CDR1 MNHEY and CDR2 SVGAGI. CDR3 residues: CASSYWSHQSPEQYF. In DNA form, the CDR3 reads TGTGCCAGCAGTTACTGGTCCCATCAATCCCCCGAGCAGTACTTC.

This clonotype has at least ten counts. The chain uses TRBV28 and TRBJ1-5, with D hard to call. With 3 bases removed from V and 9 bases from J, the gap between germline ends came to 15 bases. This CDR3 contains 14 residues. Germline CDR1 is MDHEN and CDR2 is SYDVKM. The CDR3 DNA reads TGTGCCAGCAGTTTCAAAAGGACTTTCCGGCCCCAGCATTTT. Encoded protein: CASSFKRTFRPQHF.